The 13 T cell receptor beta chains given below trace back to one sample, sequenced in a study of identical twins. TCRdb passed the 5' RACE reads through MiXCR, listing each CDR3 protein once. The table records approximately 600,000 distinct CDR3 sequences, around 7.5% of them present only once. This sample was shared with a second study, whose subject was yellow fever vaccine responses in identical twins.

Sample: PBMCs. The receptors were gathered from a woman aged 18-30 years in good health.

This clonotype was observed many times. This chain connects TRBV3-1 to TRBJ2-2; 11 nucleotides line up with TRBD2. This CDR3 has 16 residues. CDR1 LGHDT and CDR2 YNNKEL come from the germline V gene (reference sequence). V was clipped by 1 base and J by 5 bases; unmatched bases: 3. The CDR3 loop reads CASSQARLAGTGELFF. The CDR3 DNA is TGTGCCAGCAGCCAAGCCCGACTAGCGGGGACCGGGGAGCTGTTTTTT.

Ten or more counts support this clonotype. The chain has TRBV2 and TRBJ2-3; TRBD1 might be the D (5 bases). Looked up from germline, CDR1 is SNHLY and CDR2 is FYNNEI. Trimming stripped 11 bases from V and 1 base from J, with 10 bases between. This CDR3 region has 12 residues. The CDR3, as DNA: TGTGCCCAAGGCAGGGGCACAGATACGCAGTATTTT. This sequence encodes CAQGRGTDTQYF.

This clonotype was seen more than once but under ten times. This chain uses TRBV24-1 with TRBJ2-1; no clear D. The CDR3 length is 15 residues. Per the germline V gene, CDR1 is KGHDR and CDR2 is SFDVKD. Trimming stripped 5 bases from V and 2 bases from J, with 12 bases between. As DNA, the CDR3 is TGTGCCACCAGTGTCAGTCAGAGTGCCTACAATGAGCAGTTCTTC. Its protein product is CATSVSQSAYNEQFF.

This clonotype was counted ten times or more. The chain joins TRBV11-3 to TRBJ2-1; maybe TRBD2 (5 bases). The CDR3 has 14 amino acids. The V gene's germline CDR1 is SGHNT and CDR2 YENEEA. V was clipped by 2 bases and J by 6 bases, with 11 bases between them. CDR3 loop: CASSLKTRGNEQFF. DNA for the CDR3: TGTGCCAGCAGCTTAAAGACCCGGGGCAATGAGCAGTTCTTC.

This clonotype was recorded at least ten times. This rearrangement joins TRBV12-3 or TRBV12-4 to TRBJ1-6; D call uncertain. V shed 7 bases and J shed 7 bases, with 17 bases lying between them. The CDR3 sequence is 15 residues long. This CDR3 reads CASNLSGSQNSPLHF. The CDR3 coding sequence is TGTGCCAGCAATCTTTCGGGGTCCCAGAATTCACCCCTCCACTTT.

This clonotype has only a few counts. The chain carries TRBV20-1 and TRBJ1-1, with no clear D. The CDR3 extends over 13 amino acids. CDR1 and CDR2 from the germline V gene are DFQATT and SNEGSKA (reference sequence). The ends were cut back, 0 bases at V and 3 bases at J, with 8 bases in the middle. CDR3 nucleotide sequence: TGCAGTGCTAGAGACAGGCTAGACACTGAAGCTTTCTTT. Translated: CSARDRLDTEAFF.

This clonotype turned up a few times. The chain uses TRBV27 and TRBJ2-7; tentatively, D is TRBD2 (5 bases). The CDR3 runs to 17 residues. From germline, CDR1 is MNHEY and CDR2 SMNVEV (reference sequence). With 8 bases removed from V and 3 bases from J, the gap between germline ends came to 26 bases. The CDR3, as DNA: TGTGCCAGCGGAACAGATCAAGGACTCCGAGGTTTCTACGAGCAGTACTTC. It specifies CASGTDQGLRGFYEQYF.

This clonotype was counted between two and nine times. J is TRBJ2-3 and V is TRBV4-1; 8 bases match TRBD2. The V segment lost 0 bases and the J segment 4 bases; nucleotides outside the gene matches: 6. Per the germline V gene, CDR1 is MGHRA and CDR2 is YSYEKL. The CDR3 is 16 amino acids. For the CDR3, the DNA is TGCGCCAGCAGCCAAGATGAGGCTAGCGGGTCAGATACGCAGTATTTT. Protein: CASSQDEASGSDTQYF.

This clonotype showed up many times. This chain joins TRBV10-3 and TRBJ1-6; no clear D. CDR3 length: 14 residues. The germline V gene encodes CDR1 ENHRY and CDR2 SYGVKD. Trimming removed 7 bases at V and 7 bases at J, with 14 bases between. This chain's CDR3 is CAITDAPWNSPLHF. CDR3 DNA sequence: TGTGCCATCACCGACGCCCCTTGGAATTCACCCCTCCACTTT.

V usage is TRBV15 and J usage is TRBJ2-1; tentatively, D is TRBD1 (6 bases). The CDR3 totals 16 residues. V was trimmed by 1 base and J by 0 bases, leaving 10 bases between them. CDR1 and CDR2 (germline): LNHNV, YYDKDF (reference sequence). CDR3 bases: TGTGCCACCAGCAGAGGACAGGAGAGCTCCTACAATGAGCAGTTCTTC. It encodes CATSRGQESSYNEQFF.

The table lists this clonotype with a few counts. V usage is TRBV6-5 and J usage is TRBJ1-2, with D possibly being TRBD1 (5 bases). CDR3 length: 13 amino acids. The V and J ends lost 2 bases and 7 bases respectively, with 11 bases between them. CDR1 is MNHEY and CDR2 is SVGAGI in the germline V gene. This chain's CDR3 is CASSYAQGGGYTF. The CDR3 DNA is TGTGCCAGCAGTTACGCTCAGGGTGGTGGCTACACCTTC.

With regard to this clonotype: The missing conserved phenylalanine or tryptophan at the end of this CDR3 makes a read error likely. The chain has TRBV6-5 and TRBJ2-1; D may be TRBD1 or TRBD2 (6 bases each). Trimming took 0 bases from V and 9 from J, leaving 9 bases between them. Germline-derived CDR1 and CDR2 are MNHEY and SVGAGI. The length of the CDR3 is 13 residues. The CDR3 spells CASSYSRGAEQFS. In nucleotides, the CDR3 is TGTGCCAGCAGTTACTCGAGGGGGGCTGAGCAGTTCTCC.

Ten or more counts support this clonotype. CDR3 loop: CASSEWVRETQYF. The CDR3 nucleotides are TGTGCCAGCAGTGAGTGGGTGCGAGAGACCCAGTACTTC. The rearrangement joins TRBV2 to TRBJ2-5; no firm D call. Trimming pared 3 bases from V and 4 bases from J, leaving 9 bases between. Germline V gene sequence: CDR1 SNHLY, CDR2 FYNNEI. The length of the CDR3 is 13 residues.